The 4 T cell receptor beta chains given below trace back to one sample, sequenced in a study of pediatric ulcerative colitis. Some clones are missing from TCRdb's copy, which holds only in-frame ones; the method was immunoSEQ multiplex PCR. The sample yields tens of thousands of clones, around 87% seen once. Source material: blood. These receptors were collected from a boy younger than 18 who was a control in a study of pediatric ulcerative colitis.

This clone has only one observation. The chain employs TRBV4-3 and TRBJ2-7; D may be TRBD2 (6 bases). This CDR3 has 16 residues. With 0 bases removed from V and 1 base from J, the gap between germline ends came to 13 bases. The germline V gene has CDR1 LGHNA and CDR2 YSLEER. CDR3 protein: CASSQDIGTGSYEQYF. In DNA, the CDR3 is TGCGCCAGCAGCCAAGATATCGGGACTGGTTCCTACGAGCAGTACTTC.

In nucleotides, the CDR3 is TGTGCCAGCAGCTTAGTGGCAGGGGGCACAGATACGCAGTATTTT. Translated, it gives CASSLVAGGTDTQYF. V is TRBV7-7 and J is TRBJ2-3; a possible D gene is TRBD1 (6 bases). Trimming took off 1 base at V and 1 base at J, with 9 bases between the two ends. CDR3 length: 15 residues. Germline-derived CDR1 and CDR2 are SSHAT and FNYEAQ (reference sequence).

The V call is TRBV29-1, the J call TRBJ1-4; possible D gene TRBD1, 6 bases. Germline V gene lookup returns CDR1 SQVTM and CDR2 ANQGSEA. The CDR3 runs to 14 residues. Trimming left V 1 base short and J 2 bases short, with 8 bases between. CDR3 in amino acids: CSVEGTGTNEKLFF. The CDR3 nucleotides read TGCAGCGTTGAAGGTACAGGGACTAATGAAAAACTGTTTTTT.

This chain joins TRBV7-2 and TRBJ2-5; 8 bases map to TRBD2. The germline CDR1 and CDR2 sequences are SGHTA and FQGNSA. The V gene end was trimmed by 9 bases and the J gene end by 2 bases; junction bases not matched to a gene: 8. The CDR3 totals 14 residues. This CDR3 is CASERERGQETQYF. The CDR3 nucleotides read TGTGCCAGTGAGCGGGAGAGAGGACAAGAGACCCAGTACTTC.